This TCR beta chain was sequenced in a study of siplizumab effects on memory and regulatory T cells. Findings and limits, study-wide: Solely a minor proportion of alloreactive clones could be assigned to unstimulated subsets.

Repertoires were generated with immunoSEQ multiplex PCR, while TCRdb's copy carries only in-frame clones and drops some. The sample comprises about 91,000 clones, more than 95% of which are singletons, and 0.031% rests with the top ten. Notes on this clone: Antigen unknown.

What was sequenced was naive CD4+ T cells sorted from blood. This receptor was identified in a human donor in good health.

CDR3 residues: CAWSVGGSGQPQHF. DNA for the CDR3: TGTGCCTGGAGTGTTGGGGGTTCGGGTCAGCCCCAGCATTTT. This chain links TRBV30 with TRBJ1-5; tentative D call: TRBD1 (5 bases). Trimming took off 0 bases at V and 6 bases at J, with 12 bases between the two ends. The CDR3 consists of 14 residues. Germline V lookup: CDR1 GTSNPN, CDR2 SVGIG (reference sequence).